These 8 T cell receptor beta chains came from one sample sequenced in a study of blood T cell repertoires in COVID-19. The data were produced by immunoSEQ multiplex PCR, yet TCRdb's version contains in-frame clones alone and is incomplete. The profile covers roughly 280,000 clones, with around nine tenths appearing a single time and around 10% taken by the ten largest. The sample was peripheral blood. These receptors were obtained from a woman aged 30 to 39 with COVID-19, enrolled during active disease.

V is TRBV4-3 and J is TRBJ1-2, with D maybe TRBD1 (6 bases). V dropped 0 bases and J dropped 4 bases, with 18 bases sitting between them. Germline-derived CDR1 and CDR2 are LGHNA and YSLEER. There are 17 residues in the CDR3. The DNA of the CDR3 is TGCGCCAGCAGCCAAGAGGTCGCAGGGGAATTAGGCTATGGCTACACCTTC. This codes for CASSQEVAGELGYGYTF.

This sequence joins TRBV5-1 and TRBJ1-5, with D perhaps matching TRBD1 (6 bases). CDR1 SGHRS and CDR2 YFSETQ come from the germline V gene. The CDR3 is 12 amino acids. V lost 0 bases to trimming and J lost 9 bases, with 7 bases between them. CDR3 nucleotide sequence: TGCGCCAGCAGCTTGGAAGGGGGGCCCCAGCATTTT. Translating it yields CASSLEGGPQHF.

The V call is TRBV29-1, the J call TRBJ2-3, with D perhaps matching TRBD1 (6 bases). There are 12 residues in the CDR3. V was cut by 5 bases and J by 4 bases, with 10 bases left in between. CDR1 is SQVTM and CDR2 is ANQGSEA in the germline V gene. The DNA of the CDR3 is TGCAGCGTTAGGAGACAGGCAGATACGCAGTATTTT. It yields the protein CSVRRQADTQYF.

V gene TRBV4-3 combines with J gene TRBJ1-2, with unresolved D. CDR1 LGHNA and CDR2 YSLEER come from the germline V gene. The V gene lost 1 base and the J gene lost 4 bases, with 10 bases spanning the gap. The CDR3 runs to 14 residues. CDR3 nucleotides: TGCGCCAGCAGCCAAGGGACTGACGGCTATGGCTACACCTTC. This codes for CASSQGTDGYGYTF.

The CDR3 protein is CASSLVARETQYF. The DNA for the CDR3 is TGTGCCAGCAGCTTAGTAGCGAGGGAGACCCAGTACTTC. The chain employs TRBV7-9 and TRBJ2-5; possibly TRBD2 for D (5 bases). The CDR3 length is 13 residues. CDR1 is SEHNR, CDR2 FQNEAQ, per germline (reference sequence). V was pared by 1 base and J by 5 bases, with 8 bases between.

The V call is TRBV28, the J call TRBJ2-2, with 9 bases matching TRBD2. With 1 base clipped from V and 4 bases from J, the junction kept 4 bases outside the gene matches. This CDR3 comprises 16 residues. Germline loops: CDR1 MDHEN, CDR2 SYDVKM. CDR3 in amino acids: CASSLFASGTTGELFF. DNA of the CDR3: TGTGCCAGCAGTTTATTTGCTAGCGGGACCACCGGGGAGCTGTTTTTT.

This clone was counted between two and nine times. The genes are TRBV24-1 and TRBJ2-5, with a possible D match to TRBD2 (6 bases). Between the trimmed V and J ends, which lost 5 bases and 7 bases, there was a span of 16 bases. This CDR3 has 14 residues. Germline V gene sequence: CDR1 KGHDR, CDR2 SFDVKD. As DNA, the CDR3 is TGTGCCACCAGTGCCGGGACTGCCACGGGGACCCAGTACTTC. Residues: CATSAGTATGTQYF.

The chain joins TRBV5-6 to TRBJ2-7, with TRBD2 identical over 8 bases. The CDR3 has 15 residues. The germline V gene has CDR1 SGHDT and CDR2 YYEEEE. V lost 0 bases, J lost 2 bases, and 4 bases stayed unmatched. The CDR3 here is CASSLEREGTYEQYF. The CDR3 DNA is TGTGCCAGCAGCTTGGAACGGGAGGGCACCTACGAGCAGTACTTC.